This T cell receptor beta chain was sequenced during a study of blood T cell repertoires in COVID-19. Study in general: T cells, B-cell-depleted T cells, or PBMCs supplied cDNA or gDNA.

Germline CDR1 reads GTSNPN; CDR2 reads SVGIG (reference sequence). CDR3 length equals 15 residues. The V end was cut by 4 bases, the J end by 1 base, with 14 bases between. Under the authors' procedure: From reference gene primer amplification, estimates of nucleated cell counts were derived. Sequencing used immunoSEQ multiplex PCR; TCRdb keeps in-frame clones, though not all of them. The DNA gave D and trimming, while V, J and clone size come from that table. The sample has some 180,000 clones; 84% are singletons. Self-reported history from a screening survey and questionnaire set each donor's cohort.

Sequenced material: PBMCs or T cells enriched from blood (not recorded which). The rearrangement joins TRBV30 to TRBJ1-5; a possible D gene is TRBD1 (5 bases). The receptor was derived from a woman aged 25 to 45 who had been exposed to COVID-19. In DNA form, the CDR3 reads TGTGCCTGGACTTCCGGGACTCGAAGCAATCAGCCCCAGCATTTT. This codes for CAWTSGTRSNQPQHF.